This TCR beta chain emerged from a study of radiotherapy plus CTLA-4 blockade in lung cancer. Sequencing was performed with immunoSEQ multiplex PCR; in TCRdb, only in-frame clones are kept and a portion is missing. The table lists roughly 100,000 clones, approximately 82% of them singletons. V lost 5 bases and J lost 0; bases outside the gene matches: 4. Germline CDR1 is MNHNS and CDR2 is SASEGT. The CDR3 covers 15 residues. The TCR comes from a human donor with non-small cell lung cancer that progressed on radiotherapy plus ipilimumab. The material was peripheral blood, obtained from a patient treated with radiotherapy plus ipilimumab. The chain employs TRBV6-1 and TRBJ1-3; 7 positions match TRBD1. CDR3 region: CASSFGTDSGNTIYF. CDR3 coding DNA: TGTGCCAGCAGTTTTGGGACAGACTCTGGAAACACCATATATTTT.